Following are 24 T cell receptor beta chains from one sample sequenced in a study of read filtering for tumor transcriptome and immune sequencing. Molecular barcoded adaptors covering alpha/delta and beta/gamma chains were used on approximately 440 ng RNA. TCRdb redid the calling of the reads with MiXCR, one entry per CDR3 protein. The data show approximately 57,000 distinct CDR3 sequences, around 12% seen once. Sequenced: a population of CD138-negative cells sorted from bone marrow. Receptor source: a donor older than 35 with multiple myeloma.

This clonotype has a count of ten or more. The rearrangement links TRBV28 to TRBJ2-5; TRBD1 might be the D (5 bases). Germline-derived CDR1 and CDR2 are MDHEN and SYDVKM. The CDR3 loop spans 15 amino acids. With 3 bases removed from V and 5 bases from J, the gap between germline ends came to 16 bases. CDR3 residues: CASSLESAGSETQYF. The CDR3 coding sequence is TGTGCCAGCAGTTTGGAGTCGGCAGGGTCGGAGACCCAGTACTTC. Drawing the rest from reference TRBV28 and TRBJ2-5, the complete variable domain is DVKVTQSSRYLVKRTGEKVFLECVQDMDHENMFWYRQDPGLGLRLIYFSYDVKMKEKGDIPEGYSVSREKKERFSLILESASTNQTSMYLCASSLESAGSETQYFGPGTRLLVL.

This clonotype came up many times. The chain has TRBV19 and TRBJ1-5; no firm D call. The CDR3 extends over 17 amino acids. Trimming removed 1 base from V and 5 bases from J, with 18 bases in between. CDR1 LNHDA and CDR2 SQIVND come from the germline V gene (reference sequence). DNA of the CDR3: TGTGCCAGTAGTATAGTAGGGCCGATGGCTTTCCATCAGCCCCAGCATTTT. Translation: CASSIVGPMAFHQPQHF.

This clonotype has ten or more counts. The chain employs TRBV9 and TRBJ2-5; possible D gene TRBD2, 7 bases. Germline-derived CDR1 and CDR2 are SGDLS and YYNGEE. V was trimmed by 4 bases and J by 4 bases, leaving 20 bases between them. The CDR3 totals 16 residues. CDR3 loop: CASSKTDGGRGETQYF. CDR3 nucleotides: TGTGCCAGCAGCAAAACGGACGGGGGGCGAGGAGAGACCCAGTACTTC. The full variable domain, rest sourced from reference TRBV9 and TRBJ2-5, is DSGVTQTPKHLITATGQRVTLRCSPRSGDLSVYWYQQSLDQGLQFLIQYYNGEERAKGNILERFSAQQFPDLHSELNLSSLELGDSALYFCASSKTDGGRGETQYFGPGTRLLVL.

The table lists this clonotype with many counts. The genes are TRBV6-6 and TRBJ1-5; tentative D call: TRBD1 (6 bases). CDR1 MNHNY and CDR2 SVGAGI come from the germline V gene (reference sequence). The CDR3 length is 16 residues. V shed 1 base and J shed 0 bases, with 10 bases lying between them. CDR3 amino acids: CASSYLATGSNQPQHF. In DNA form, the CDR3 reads TGTGCCAGCAGTTACTTGGCGACAGGTAGCAATCAGCCCCAGCATTTT.

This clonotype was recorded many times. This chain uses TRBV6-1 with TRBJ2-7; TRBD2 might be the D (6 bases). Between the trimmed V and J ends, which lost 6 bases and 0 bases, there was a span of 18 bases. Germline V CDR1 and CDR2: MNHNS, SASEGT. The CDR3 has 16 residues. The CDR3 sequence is CASRATLSGPSYEQYF. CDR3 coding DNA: TGTGCCAGCAGAGCGACTCTTAGCGGCCCCTCCTACGAGCAGTACTTC.

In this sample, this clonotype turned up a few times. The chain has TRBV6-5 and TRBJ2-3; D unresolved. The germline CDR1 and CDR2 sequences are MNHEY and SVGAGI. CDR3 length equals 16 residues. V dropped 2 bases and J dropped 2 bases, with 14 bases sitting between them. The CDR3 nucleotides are TGTGCCAGCAGTTACCTCAGAAGGGTTAACACAGATACGCAGTATTTT. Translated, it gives CASSYLRRVNTDTQYF.

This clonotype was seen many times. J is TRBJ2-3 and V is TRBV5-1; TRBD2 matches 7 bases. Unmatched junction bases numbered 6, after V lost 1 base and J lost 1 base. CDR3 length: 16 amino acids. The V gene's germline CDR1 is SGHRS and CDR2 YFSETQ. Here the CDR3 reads CASSLFSSGGTDTQYF. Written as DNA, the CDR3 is TGCGCCAGCAGCTTGTTCTCCAGCGGGGGCACAGATACGCAGTATTTT. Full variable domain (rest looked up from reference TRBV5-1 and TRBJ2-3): KAGVTQTPRYLIKTRGQQVTLSCSPISGHRSVSWYQQTPGQGLQFLFEYFSETQRNKGNFPGRFSGRQFSNSRSEMNVSTLELGDSALYLCASSLFSSGGTDTQYFGPGTRLTVL.

The CDR3 here is CASSLGGSGPYNEQFF. The CDR3 bases are TGCGCCAGCAGCTTGGGTGGGTCGGGCCCCTACAATGAGCAGTTCTTC. The J gene is TRBJ2-1, the V gene TRBV5-1; D not resolved. The CDR3 extends over 16 amino acids. The V end was cut by 0 bases, the J end by 2 bases, with 12 bases between. Per the germline V gene, CDR1 is SGHRS and CDR2 is YFSETQ.

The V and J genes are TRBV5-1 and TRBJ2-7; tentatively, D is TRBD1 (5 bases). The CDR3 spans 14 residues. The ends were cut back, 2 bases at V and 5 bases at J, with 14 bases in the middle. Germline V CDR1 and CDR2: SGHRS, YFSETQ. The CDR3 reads CASSFGQGGDEQYF. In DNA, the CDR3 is TGCGCCAGCAGCTTTGGTCAGGGTGGCGACGAGCAGTACTTC.

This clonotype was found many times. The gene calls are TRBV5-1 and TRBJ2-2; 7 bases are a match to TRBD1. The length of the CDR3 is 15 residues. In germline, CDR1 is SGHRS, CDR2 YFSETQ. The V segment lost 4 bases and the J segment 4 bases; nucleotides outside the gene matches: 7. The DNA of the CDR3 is TGCGCCAGCAGCCAGGACAGGTTAGGCACCGGGGAGCTGTTTTTT. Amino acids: CASSQDRLGTGELFF. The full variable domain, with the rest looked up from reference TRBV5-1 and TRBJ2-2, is KAGVTQTPRYLIKTRGQQVTLSCSPISGHRSVSWYQQTPGQGLQFLFEYFSETQRNKGNFPGRFSGRQFSNSRSEMNVSTLELGDSALYLCASSQDRLGTGELFFGEGSRLTVL.

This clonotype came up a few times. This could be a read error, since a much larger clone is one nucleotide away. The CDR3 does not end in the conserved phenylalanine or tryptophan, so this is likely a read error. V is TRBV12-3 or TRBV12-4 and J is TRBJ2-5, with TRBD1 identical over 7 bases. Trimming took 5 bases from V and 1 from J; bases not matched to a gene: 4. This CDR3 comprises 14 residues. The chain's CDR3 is CASSRQGFQETQYS. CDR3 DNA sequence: TGTGCCAGCAGTCGACAGGGTTTCCAAGAGACCCAGTACTCC.

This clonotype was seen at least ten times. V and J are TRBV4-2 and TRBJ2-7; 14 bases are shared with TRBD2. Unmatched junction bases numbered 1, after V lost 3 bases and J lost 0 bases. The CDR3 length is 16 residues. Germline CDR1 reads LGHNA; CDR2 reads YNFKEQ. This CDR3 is CASSQTSGGASYEQYF. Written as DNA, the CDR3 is TGTGCCAGCAGCCAGACTAGCGGGGGGGCCTCCTACGAGCAGTACTTC.

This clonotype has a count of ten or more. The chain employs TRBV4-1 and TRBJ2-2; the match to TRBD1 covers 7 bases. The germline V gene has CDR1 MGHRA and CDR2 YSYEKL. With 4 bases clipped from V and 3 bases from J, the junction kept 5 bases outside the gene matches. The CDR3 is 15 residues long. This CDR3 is CASSRNRGDTGELFF. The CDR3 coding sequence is TGCGCCAGCAGCCGGAACAGGGGAGACACCGGGGAGCTGTTTTTT.

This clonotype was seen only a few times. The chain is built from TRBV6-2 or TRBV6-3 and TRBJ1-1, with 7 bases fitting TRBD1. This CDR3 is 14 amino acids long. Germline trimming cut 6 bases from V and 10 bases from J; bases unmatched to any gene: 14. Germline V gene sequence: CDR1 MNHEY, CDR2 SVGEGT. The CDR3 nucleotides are TGTGCCAGCAGATGGGGAGGGGGCCGACGTGGAGCTTTCTTT. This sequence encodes CASRWGGGRRGAFF.

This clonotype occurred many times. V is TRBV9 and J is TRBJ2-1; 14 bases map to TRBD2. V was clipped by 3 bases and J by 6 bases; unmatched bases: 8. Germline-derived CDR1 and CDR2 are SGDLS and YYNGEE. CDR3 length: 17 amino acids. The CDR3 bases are TGTGCCAGCAGCGGACGACTAGCGGGGGGGGTACCCAATGAGCAGTTCTTC. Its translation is CASSGRLAGGVPNEQFF.

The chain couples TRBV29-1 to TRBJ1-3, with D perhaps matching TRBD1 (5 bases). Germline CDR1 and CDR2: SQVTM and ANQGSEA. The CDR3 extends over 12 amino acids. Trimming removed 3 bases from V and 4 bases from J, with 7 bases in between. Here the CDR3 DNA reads TGCAGCGTTGAGGGGACCGGAAACACCATATATTTT. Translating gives CSVEGTGNTIYF.

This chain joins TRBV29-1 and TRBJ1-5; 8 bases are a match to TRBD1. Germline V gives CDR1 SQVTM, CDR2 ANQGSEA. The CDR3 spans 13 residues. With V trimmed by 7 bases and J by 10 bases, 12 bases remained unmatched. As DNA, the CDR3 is TGCAGCGCCGGACAGGGCCCCTCCCGACCCCAGCATTTT. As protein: CSAGQGPSRPQHF.

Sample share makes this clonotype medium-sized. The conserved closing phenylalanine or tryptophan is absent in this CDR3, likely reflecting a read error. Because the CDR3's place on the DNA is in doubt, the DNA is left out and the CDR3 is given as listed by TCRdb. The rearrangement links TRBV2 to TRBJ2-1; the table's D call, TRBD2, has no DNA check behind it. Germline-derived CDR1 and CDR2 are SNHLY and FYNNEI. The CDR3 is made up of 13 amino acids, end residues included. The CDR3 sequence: CAMFGVPSGGLLI.

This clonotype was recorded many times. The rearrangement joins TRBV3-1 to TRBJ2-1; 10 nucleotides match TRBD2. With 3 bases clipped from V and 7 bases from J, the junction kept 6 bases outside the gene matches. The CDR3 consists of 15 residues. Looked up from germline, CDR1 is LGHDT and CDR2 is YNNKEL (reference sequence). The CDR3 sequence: CASSHGVAGGNEQFF. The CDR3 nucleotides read TGTGCCAGCAGCCATGGGGTAGCGGGGGGTAATGAGCAGTTCTTC.

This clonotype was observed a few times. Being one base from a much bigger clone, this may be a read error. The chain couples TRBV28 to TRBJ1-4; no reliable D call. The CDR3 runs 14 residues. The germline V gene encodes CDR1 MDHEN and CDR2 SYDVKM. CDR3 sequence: CASNRFSTNEELFF. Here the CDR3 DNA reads TGTGCCAGCAATCGTTTCAGTACTAATGAAGAACTGTTTTTT.

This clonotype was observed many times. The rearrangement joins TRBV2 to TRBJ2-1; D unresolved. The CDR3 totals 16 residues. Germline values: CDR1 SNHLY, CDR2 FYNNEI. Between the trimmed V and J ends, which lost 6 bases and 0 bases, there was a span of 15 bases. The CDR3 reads CASRAQGIRSYNEQFF. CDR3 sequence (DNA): TGTGCCAGCAGGGCCCAAGGGATACGCTCCTACAATGAGCAGTTCTTC. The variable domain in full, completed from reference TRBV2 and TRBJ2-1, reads EPEVTQTPSHQVTQMGQEVILRCVPISNHLYFYWYRQILGQKVEFLVSFYNNEISEKSEIFDDQFSVERPDGSNFTLKIRSTKLEDSAMYFCASRAQGIRSYNEQFFGPGTRLTVL.

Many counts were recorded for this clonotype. As DNA, the CDR3 is TGTGCCAGCAGTGAAGCCGGGAACCTATATGGCTACACCTTC. Protein: CASSEAGNLYGYTF. This chain links TRBV6-1 with TRBJ1-2; D gene uncertain. Trimming took 0 bases from V and 5 from J, leaving 10 bases between them. The germline CDR1 and CDR2 sequences are MNHNS and SASEGT. The CDR3 has 14 residues.

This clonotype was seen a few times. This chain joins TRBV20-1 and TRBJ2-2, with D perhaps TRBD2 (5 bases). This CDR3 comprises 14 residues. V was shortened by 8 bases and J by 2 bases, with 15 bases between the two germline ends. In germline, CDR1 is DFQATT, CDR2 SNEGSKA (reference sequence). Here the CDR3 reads CSTPERTNTGELFF. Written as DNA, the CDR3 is TGCAGTACCCCCGAGCGGACCAACACCGGGGAGCTGTTTTTT.

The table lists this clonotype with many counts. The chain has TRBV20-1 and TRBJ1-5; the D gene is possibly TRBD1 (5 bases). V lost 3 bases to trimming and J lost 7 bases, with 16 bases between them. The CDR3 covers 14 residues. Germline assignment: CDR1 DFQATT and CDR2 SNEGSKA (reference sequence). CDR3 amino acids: CSASYPGLYQPQHF. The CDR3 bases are TGCAGTGCTAGCTACCCAGGGCTATACCAGCCCCAGCATTTT.